Presented here are 16 T cell receptor beta chains from one specimen sequenced in a study of blood T cell repertoires in COVID-19. Only in-frame clones appear in the TCRdb table, and some are missing; sequencing was by immunoSEQ multiplex PCR. Among fewer than 350,000 clones, 88% were seen once, and the ten largest hold 0.95% to 1.1%. Sequences were obtained from PBMCs or T cells enriched from blood (not recorded which). The source of these receptors is a woman aged 30 to 39 who had been exposed to COVID-19.

The chain recombines TRBV24-1 with TRBJ2-5; 7 positions agree with TRBD2. Germline V gene lookup returns CDR1 KGHDR and CDR2 SFDVKD. The ends lost 4 bases at V and 2 bases at J; junction bases unmatched: 6. CDR3 length equals 15 residues. CDR3 nucleotide sequence: TGTGCCACCAGTGACCTGCTAGCGGAACAAGAGACCCAGTACTTC. Translated, it gives CATSDLLAEQETQYF.

The chain is built from TRBV7-9 and TRBJ2-7, with D tentatively TRBD2 (5 bases). CDR1 and CDR2 from the germline V gene are SEHNR and FQNEAQ (reference sequence). V was trimmed by 11 bases and J by 6 bases, leaving 17 bases between them. CDR3 size: 12 residues. CDR3 region: CAASGLGSEQYF. CDR3 DNA sequence: TGTGCCGCGAGCGGATTGGGCAGCGAGCAGTACTTC. The complete variable domain, with remaining parts taken from reference TRBV7-9 and TRBJ2-7, reads DTGVSQNPRHKITKRGQNVTFRCDPISEHNRLYWYRQTLGQGPEFLTYFQNEAQLEKSRLLSDRFSAERPKGSFSTLEIQRTEQGDSAMYLCAASGLGSEQYFGPGTRLTVT.

The chain is built from TRBV7-2 and TRBJ2-1; a possible D gene is TRBD2 (6 bases). Trimming took off 2 bases at V and 9 bases at J, with 17 bases between the two ends. The germline CDR1 and CDR2 sequences are SGHTA and FQGNSA. This CDR3 comprises 15 residues. CDR3 protein: CASSLSGEAWGEQFF. The CDR3 DNA reads as TGTGCCAGCAGCTTATCGGGGGAGGCATGGGGTGAGCAGTTCTTC.

This chain joins TRBV19 and TRBJ1-2; D is unclear. From germline, CDR1 is LNHDA and CDR2 SQIVND (reference sequence). The V and J ends lost 0 bases and 5 bases respectively, with 7 bases between them. The CDR3 loop spans 13 amino acids. The CDR3 DNA reads TGTGCCAGTAGTATAGATACCGGGTATGGCTACACCTTC. This codes for CASSIDTGYGYTF.

CDR3 sequence (DNA): TGTGCCAGCAGTTATTCTGGTCGGGATTGGTCCTACAATGAGCAGTTCTTC. This translates into CASSYSGRDWSYNEQFF. The chain carries TRBV6-2 or TRBV6-3 and TRBJ2-1; D is perhaps TRBD2 (5 bases). V lost 3 bases and J lost 1, with 16 bases in between. The CDR3 loop spans 17 amino acids. CDR1 is MNHEY and CDR2 is SVGEGT in the germline V gene.

The V call is TRBV5-6, the J call TRBJ2-7, with D possibly TRBD2 on 5 matching bases. Germline V gene lookup returns CDR1 SGHDT and CDR2 YYEEEE. V was clipped by 0 bases and J by 4 bases, with 11 bases between them. The CDR3 is 14 amino acids. CDR3 in DNA: TGTGCCAGCAGCTTGGACCTCGGAGGTTACGAGCAGTACTTC. Translated, it gives CASSLDLGGYEQYF.

The chain couples TRBV18 to TRBJ2-3; unclear D gene. Per germline, CDR1 KGHSH and CDR2 LQKENI. This CDR3 is 11 amino acids long. V lost 6 bases and J lost 6, with 7 bases in between. The CDR3 here is CASSHTDTQYF. The CDR3 coding sequence is TGTGCCAGCTCTCATACTGATACGCAGTATTTT. Using reference TRBV18 and TRBJ2-3 for the parts outside the CDR3, the full variable domain is NAGVMQNPRHLVRRRGQEARLRCSPMKGHSHVYWYRQLPEEGLKFMVYLQKENIIDESGMPKERFSAEFPKEGPSILRIQQVVRGDSAAYFCASSHTDTQYFGPGTRLTVL.

V is TRBV4-1 and J is TRBJ1-2; TRBD1 might be the D (5 bases). CDR1 and CDR2 from the germline V gene are MGHRA and YSYEKL. Trimming removed 1 base at V and 4 bases at J, with 16 bases between. The CDR3 totals 16 residues. The CDR3 DNA sequence: TGCGCCAGCAGCCAAGCAGACATGGGACTCACCTATGGCTACACCTTC. This gives the protein CASSQADMGLTYGYTF.

V and J are TRBV5-1 and TRBJ2-5; 9 bases are a match to TRBD2. The germline CDR1 and CDR2 sequences are SGHRS and YFSETQ. V shed 7 bases and J 4 bases; nucleotides not matched to a gene: 11. The CDR3 length is 15 residues. The CDR3 sequence is CASGPRGLATETQYF. The DNA of the CDR3 is TGCGCCAGCGGCCCTAGGGGACTAGCTACAGAGACCCAGTACTTC.

This chain connects TRBV27 to TRBJ2-7, with D uncertain. In germline, CDR1 is MNHEY, CDR2 SMNVEV (reference sequence). The CDR3 covers 12 residues. V lost 1 base to trimming and J lost 4 bases, with 5 bases between them. The CDR3: CASSLYGYEQYF. As DNA, the CDR3 is TGTGCCAGCAGTTTATACGGGTACGAGCAGTACTTC.

This chain connects TRBV29-1 to TRBJ2-5; D is perhaps TRBD2 (5 bases). CDR3 length: 13 amino acids. Per germline, CDR1 SQVTM and CDR2 ANQGSEA. V shed 6 bases and J shed 2 bases, with 13 bases lying between them. The CDR3 sequence: CSVAGLRQETQYF. In DNA form, the CDR3 reads TGCAGCGTGGCGGGCCTGCGGCAAGAGACCCAGTACTTC. Based on the CDR3 plus reference TRBV29-1 and TRBJ2-5, the full variable domain is SAVISQKPSRDICQRGTSLTIQCQVDSQVTMMFWYRQQPGQSLTLIATANQGSEATYESGFVIDKFPISRPNLTFSTLTVSNMSPEDSSIYLCSVAGLRQETQYFGPGTRLLVL.

This clone was counted between two and nine times. The genes are TRBV6-5 and TRBJ1-1, with D unresolved. With 2 bases removed from V and 0 bases from J, the gap between germline ends came to 4 bases. The germline CDR1 and CDR2 sequences are MNHEY and SVGAGI. This CDR3 region has 13 residues. DNA for the CDR3: TGTGCCAGCAGTTACCGGGTGAACACTGAAGCTTTCTTT. Amino acids: CASSYRVNTEAFF.

The sample holds a few counts of this clone. The chain links TRBV15 to TRBJ2-7; D may be TRBD1 (5 bases). Germline V CDR1 and CDR2: LNHNV, YYDKDF (reference sequence). There are 14 residues in the CDR3. The germline V and J ends were trimmed by 0 bases and 3 bases, with 9 bases remaining between them. CDR3 bases: TGTGCCACCAGCAGAGATAGGGGAAACTACGAGCAGTACTTC. Translated, it gives CATSRDRGNYEQYF.

The chain carries TRBV10-3 and TRBJ1-1, with D uncertain. V was cut by 6 bases and J by 5 bases, with 13 bases left in between. Germline lookup yields CDR1 ENHRY and CDR2 SYGVKD. The CDR3 runs 13 residues. The CDR3 loop is CAIRKTRETEAFF. The CDR3 coding sequence is TGTGCCATCAGGAAAACGAGGGAAACTGAAGCTTTCTTT.

The V and J genes are TRBV7-9 and TRBJ1-3, with D unclear. V was clipped by 2 bases and J by 2 bases, with 7 bases between them. This CDR3 has 14 residues. CDR1 and CDR2 from the germline V gene are SEHNR and FQNEAQ (reference sequence). This CDR3 is CASSLNSPGNTIYF. CDR3 DNA: TGTGCCAGCAGCTTAAACTCCCCTGGAAACACCATATATTTT.

This clone was recorded once. This chain connects TRBV6-5 to TRBJ2-7; TRBD1 matches at 9 bases. The CDR3 sequence is 14 residues long. Looked up from germline, CDR1 is MNHEY and CDR2 is SVGAGI. V shed 6 bases and J 5 bases; nucleotides not matched to a gene: 8. As DNA, the CDR3 is TGTGCCAGCAGCCCAACAGGGGGCCAAAACGAGCAGTACTTC. Translated, it gives CASSPTGGQNEQYF.